What follows is one T cell receptor (beta chain) and its context. This clone showed up just a few times. There is no known antigen for this receptor. Base qualities are missing; no much larger clone stands one base away. Participants in the prospective study were aged about 18 to 90 years, lived in 20 to 30 United States geographic areas, and enrolled through a virtual design. In the prospective study, cohorts were assigned on the basis of participant-reported clinical history obtained from a screening survey and a study questionnaire. Recovered participants in ImmuneRACE Cohort 3 were defined by two consecutive negative NP/OP PCR tests, clearance by a healthcare professional, or resolution of symptoms. Mobile phlebotomists in the prospective study collected whole blood, serum and a nasopharyngeal or oropharyngeal swab from every participant. Additional blood draws and questionnaires over an approximately two-month period could optionally be provided by prospective study participants. Blood samples from the prospective study were shipped frozen or at room temperature prior to DNA extraction.

This specimen belongs to a study of blood T cell repertoires in COVID-19 (dated by TCRdb to 2020 to 2022). For the study in its entirety: Samples from collaborators originated in the United States, Italy and Spain and spanned both the acute and convalescent phases of COVID-19. The material from the prospective study consisted of cDNA or gDNA derived from T cells, B-cell-depleted T cells, or PBMCs. Subjects who had been exposed to COVID-19, were actively infected with it, or had recovered from it provided the deeply sampled blood TCRbeta repertoires that made up the dataset. The repertoires were released in a freely available public database intended as a resource for research on the immune response to SARS-CoV-2. Samples were obtained from the ongoing ImmuneRACE study (first 160 participants) and from about 1,300 subjects provided by 6 global collaborators. A de-identified subject ID, COVID-19 status, age in years and sex were almost always included in the sample metadata. Where available, HLA class I and class II types were obtained from metadata supplied by the sample provider rather than from assay-based typing. What the research found in general, with its limitations: The amount of clinical and demographic metadata varied by source and participant and was provided uncurated.

Including the terminal cysteine and phenylalanine, the CDR3 comprises 15 residues. Only CDR3 DNA is held: 45 bases, read in frame from base 1. Per the germline V gene (reference sequence), LNHNV is the CDR1 and YYDKDF is the CDR2. At the junction V is shortened by 0 bases and J by 3 bases; bases outside the gene matches: 2. TCRbeta CDR3 regions were amplified from genomic DNA by means of the immunoSEQ Assay, a bias-controlled multiplex PCR. Per the original workflow: Nucleated cell counts per sample were estimated from amplification of reference gene primers within the assay. Sequence reads were collapsed and filtered to measure the absolute abundance of every unique TCRbeta CDR3 rearrangement. Productive Simpson clonality was computed per sample as the square root of Simpson's diversity index over productive rearrangements. TCRdb holds this immuneACCESS table with in-frame rearrangements only. Some clones are missing; in checked studies, unresolved V genes explain under half, and the rest has no known cause. That table furnishes V, J and clone size, whereas the DNA furnished D and trimming. The sample records about 270,000 clones, approximately 90% of which are singletons. Clones ranked in the top ten supply about 3% of the sample.

The sequenced material came from PBMCs or T cells enriched from blood (not recorded which). The sequence is built from TRBV15 and TRBJ1-5; the junction holds 7 bases that match TRBD1. This TCR came from a woman in her 50s who had recovered from COVID-19. The CDR3 reads CATSRDGTDNQPQHF. The nucleotides are TGTGCCACCAGCAGAGATGGGACAGACAATCAGCCCCAGCATTTT.